This T cell receptor (beta chain) was retrieved from a study of TIL therapy for anti-PD-1-resistant metastatic lung cancer. The libraries were made with immunoSEQ v3. Libraries were sequenced to 2 million to 2.5 million read pairs (survey) or roughly 4.5-6 million (deep). TCRdb's table, derived via immunoSEQ multiplex PCR, lists solely in-frame clones and lacks some. This repertoire shows about 59,000 clones, around 70% found once; its top ten account for around 1.9%. Specified time point: pre-treatment sample, taken before nivolumab and TIL therapy. V dropped 5 bases and J dropped 5; count of bases not matched to a gene: 5. Germline V gene lookup returns CDR1 SGHNT and CDR2 YENEEA. This CDR3 region has 14 residues.

The sequence derives from a person aged 25-79 years with non-small cell lung cancer. The source was blood, collected at baseline. The chain combines TRBV11-3 with TRBJ2-2; TRBD1 matches 7 bases. The CDR3 loop is CASSQGQWTGELFF. CDR3 sequence (DNA): TGTGCCAGCAGCCAGGGACAGTGGACCGGGGAGCTGTTTTTT.